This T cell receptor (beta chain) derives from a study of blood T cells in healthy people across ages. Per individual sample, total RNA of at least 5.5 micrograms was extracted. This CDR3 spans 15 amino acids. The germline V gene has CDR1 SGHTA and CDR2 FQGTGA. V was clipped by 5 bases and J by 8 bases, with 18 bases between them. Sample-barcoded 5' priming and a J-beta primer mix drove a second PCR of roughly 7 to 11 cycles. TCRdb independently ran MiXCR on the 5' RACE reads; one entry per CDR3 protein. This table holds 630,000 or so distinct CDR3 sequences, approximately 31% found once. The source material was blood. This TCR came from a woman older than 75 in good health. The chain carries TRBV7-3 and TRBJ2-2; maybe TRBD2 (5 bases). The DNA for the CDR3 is TGTGCCAGCAGCCCACTGGGCCCCGGGGATGGGGAGCTGTTTTTT. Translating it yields CASSPLGPGDGELFF.